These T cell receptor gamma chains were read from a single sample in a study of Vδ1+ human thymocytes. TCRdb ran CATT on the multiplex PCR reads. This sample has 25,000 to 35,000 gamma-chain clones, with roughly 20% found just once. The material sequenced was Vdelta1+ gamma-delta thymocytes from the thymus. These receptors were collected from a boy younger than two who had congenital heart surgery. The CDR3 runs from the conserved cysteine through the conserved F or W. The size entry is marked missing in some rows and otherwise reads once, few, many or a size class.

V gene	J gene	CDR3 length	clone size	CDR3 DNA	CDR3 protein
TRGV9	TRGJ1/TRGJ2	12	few	TGTGCCTTGTGGGAGGCTTGGTATAAGAAACTCTTT	CALWEAWYKKLF
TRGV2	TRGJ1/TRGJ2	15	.	TGTGCCACCTGGGACGGGCGGGGGGATTATTATAAGAAACTCTTT	CATWDGRGDYYKKLF
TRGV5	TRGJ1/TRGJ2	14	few	TGTGCCACCTGGGACGTGAACCATTATTATAAGAAACTCTTT	CATWDVNHYYKKLF
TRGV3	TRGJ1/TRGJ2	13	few	TGTGCCACCTGGGACAGGCCAGGTCGGAAGAAACTCTTT	CATWDRPGRKKLF
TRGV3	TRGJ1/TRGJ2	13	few	TGTGCCACCTGGGACAAAGGGGGAGTAAAGAAACTCTTT	CATWDKGGVKKLF
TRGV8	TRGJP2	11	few	TGTGCCTCCCCAGGTGATTGGATCAAGACGTTT	CASPGDWIKTF
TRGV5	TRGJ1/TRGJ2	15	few	TGTGCCACCTGGGACAGGCTACTAAATTATTATAAGAAACTCTTT	CATWDRLLNYYKKLF
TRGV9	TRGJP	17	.	TGTGCCTTGTGGGAGGTGCCCCAAGAGTTGGGCAAAAAAATCAAGGTATTT	CALWEVPQELGKKIKVF
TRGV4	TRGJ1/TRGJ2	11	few	TGTGCCACCTGGGATTCCGGTGGGAAACTCTTT	CATWDSGGKLF
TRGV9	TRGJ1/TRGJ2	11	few	TGTGCCTTGTGGCGTTATTATAAGAAACTCTTT	CALWRYYKKLF
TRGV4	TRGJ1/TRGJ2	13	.	TGTGCCACCTGGGACGGGCGGTGGTATAAGAAACTCTTT	CATWDGRWYKKLF
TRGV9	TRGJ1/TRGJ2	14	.	TGTGCCTTGTGGGAGGTGCAGGTTAGATATAAGAAACTCTTT	CALWEVQVRYKKLF
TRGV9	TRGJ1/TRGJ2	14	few	TGTGCCTTGTGGGAGGTGAGGCATTGTTATAAGAAACTCTTT	CALWEVRHCYKKLF
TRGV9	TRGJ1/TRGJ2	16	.	TGTGCCTTGTGGGAGGCCGTCCAGGCTAATTATTATAAGAAACTCTTT	CALWEAVQANYYKKLF
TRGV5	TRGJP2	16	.	TGTGCCACCTGGGACTCCAAAGACAGAGGTGATTGGATCAAGACGTTT	CATWDSKDRGDWIKTF
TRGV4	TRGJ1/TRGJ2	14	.	TGTGCCACCTGGGATGGGCTCGTGAGGTATAAGAAACTCTTT	CATWDGLVRYKKLF
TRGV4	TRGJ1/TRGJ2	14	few	TGTGCCACCTGGGATGAGCCGGGTTATTATAAGAAACTCTTT	CATWDEPGYYKKLF
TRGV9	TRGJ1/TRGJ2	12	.	TGTGCCTTACGCCCGTCTTATTATAAGAAACTCTTT	CALRPSYYKKLF
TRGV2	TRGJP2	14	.	TGTACCACCTGGGGGCTTAGTAGTGATTGGATCAAGACGTTT	CTTWGLSSDWIKTF
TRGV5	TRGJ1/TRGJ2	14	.	TGTGCCACCTGGGACAGGCAGGACGGGGATAAGAAACTCTTT	CATWDRQDGDKKLF
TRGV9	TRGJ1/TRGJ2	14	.	TGTGCCTTGTGGGAGGTACCCCATTATTATAAGAAACTCTTT	CALWEVPHYYKKLF